The 18 T cell receptor beta chains presented below share a single source sample, sequenced in a study of long-term antiretroviral therapy in people with HIV. The authors ran the immunoSEQ assay, v3.0, at survey level. Sequencing used immunoSEQ multiplex PCR; TCRdb keeps in-frame clones, though not all of them. The table has 35,000 to 55,000 clones, roughly 96% seen once. The source was unsorted PBMCs, collected 3.7 years after starting antiretroviral therapy. Receptors were obtained from a woman between 45 and 65 years old with HIV.

The chain couples TRBV9 to TRBJ2-4; weak D call: TRBD1 (6 bases). This CDR3 spans 16 amino acids. V lost 4 bases and J 6 bases, leaving 20 bases between the germline ends. CDR1 is SGDLS and CDR2 is YYNGEE in the germline V gene. CDR3 protein: CASSPRDTGTGNIQYF. CDR3 bases: TGTGCCAGCAGCCCACGGGACACCGGGACCGGAAACATTCAGTACTTC.

V usage is TRBV9 and J usage is TRBJ2-2; 7 bases line up with TRBD1. Germline V gives CDR1 SGDLS, CDR2 YYNGEE. This CDR3 region has 14 residues. V dropped 0 bases and J dropped 5; count of bases not matched to a gene: 1. As DNA, the CDR3 is TGTGCCAGCAGCGTAGGACAGGGAACCGGGGAGCTGTTTTTT. Its protein product is CASSVGQGTGELFF.

The J gene is TRBJ2-1, the V gene TRBV5-1, with D unclear. CDR3 size: 16 residues. Trimming left V 0 bases short and J 0 bases short, with 10 bases between. Germline lookup yields CDR1 SGHRS and CDR2 YFSETQ. CDR3 amino acids: CASSLESTASYNEQFF. The CDR3, as DNA: TGCGCCAGCAGCTTGGAGAGCACTGCCTCCTACAATGAGCAGTTCTTC.

V gene TRBV2 combines with J gene TRBJ1-6; TRBD1 agrees at 7 bases. Germline assignment: CDR1 SNHLY and CDR2 FYNNEI. V lost 6 bases and J lost 3; bases outside the gene matches: 8. This CDR3 spans 16 amino acids. CDR3 DNA sequence: TGTGCCAGCAGAAGGGAGGGGGCCAGCTATAATTCACCCCTCCACTTT. It encodes CASRREGASYNSPLHF.

In its sample, this clone was seen once. V usage is TRBV6-5 and J usage is TRBJ2-1, with TRBD1 matching over 9 bases. Germline lookup yields CDR1 MNHEY and CDR2 SVGAGI. There are 14 residues in the CDR3. V lost 5 bases and J lost 3; bases outside the gene matches: 2. CDR3 loop: CASSQDRGYNEQFF. In DNA, the CDR3 is TGTGCCAGCAGTCAGGACAGGGGCTACAATGAGCAGTTCTTC.

In DNA form, the CDR3 reads TGTGCCAGCTCACCAAGACAGGTCACGAATCCTAGCACAGATACGCAGTATTTT. Residues: CASSPRQVTNPSTDTQYF. The chain couples TRBV18 to TRBJ2-3, with D perhaps matching TRBD1 (6 bases). The CDR3 sequence is 18 residues long. From germline, CDR1 is KGHSH and CDR2 LQKENI. V dropped 2 bases and J dropped 0 bases, with 18 bases sitting between them.

The chain couples TRBV7-8 to TRBJ1-6; tentatively, D is TRBD1 (5 bases). The V end lost 4 bases, the J end lost 8 bases, and 15 bases lay between the germline ends. The CDR3 is made up of 15 amino acids. Germline assignment: CDR1 SGHVS and CDR2 FQNEAQ. The DNA for the CDR3 is TGTGCCAGCAGCTCGTCCGGGGGGTGGGATTCACCCCTCCACTTT. Translated, it gives CASSSSGGWDSPLHF. The full variable domain, with the rest looked up from reference TRBV7-8 and TRBJ1-6, is GAGVSQSPRYKVAKRGQDVALRCDPISGHVSLFWYQQALGQGPEFLTYFQNEAQLDKSGLPSDRFFAERPEGSVSTLKIQRTQQEDSAVYLCASSSSGGWDSPLHFGNGTRLTVT.

The rearrangement uses TRBV27 and TRBJ2-7; the match to TRBD1 covers 7 bases. Germline loops: CDR1 MNHEY, CDR2 SMNVEV (reference sequence). V trimming: 7 bases; J trimming: 2 bases; junction bases outside the gene matches: 5. This CDR3 has 13 residues. In DNA, the CDR3 is TGTGCCAGCAAGTTCGGACAGGCCTACGAGCAGTACTTC. This gives the protein CASKFGQAYEQYF.

The rearrangement links TRBV27 to TRBJ2-6; D possibly corresponds to TRBD2 (6 bases). There are 19 residues in the CDR3. The germline CDR1 and CDR2 sequences are MNHEY and SMNVEV (reference sequence). V was trimmed by 2 bases and J by 0 bases, leaving 17 bases between them. CDR3 sequence reads: CASSLREWSVLSGANVLTF. For the CDR3, the DNA is TGTGCCAGCAGTTTACGGGAGTGGAGTGTACTCTCTGGGGCCAACGTCCTGACTTTC.

The chain joins TRBV6-5 to TRBJ1-2; 9 bases fit TRBD1. Germline V gene sequence: CDR1 MNHEY, CDR2 SVGAGI. The ends lost 5 bases at V and 8 bases at J; junction bases unmatched: 9. The CDR3 spans 14 residues. The CDR3 loop is CASSTGTGTWGYTF. For the CDR3, the DNA is TGTGCCAGCAGTACCGGGACAGGGACCTGGGGCTACACCTTC.

The rearrangement links TRBV12-5 to TRBJ1-2; TRBD1 aligns across 8 bases. The length of the CDR3 is 15 residues. With 5 bases clipped from V and 4 bases from J, the junction kept 9 bases outside the gene matches. From germline, CDR1 is LGHNT and CDR2 FRNRAP. In DNA form, the CDR3 reads TGTGCTAGTGGTCCCTGGACAGGGAGGGTCTATGGCTACACCTTC. Translating gives CASGPWTGRVYGYTF. The full variable domain, rest sourced from reference TRBV12-5 and TRBJ1-2, is DARVTQTPRHKVTEMGQEVTMRCQPILGHNTVFWYRQTMMQGLELLAYFRNRAPLDDSGMPKDRFSAEMPDATLATLKIQPSEPRDSAVYFCASGPWTGRVYGYTFGSGTRLTVV.

The chain couples TRBV27 to TRBJ1-5, with unresolved D. CDR3 length: 16 residues. Trimming took off 3 bases at V and 1 base at J, with 13 bases between the two ends. Germline V gene sequence: CDR1 MNHEY, CDR2 SMNVEV (reference sequence). The CDR3: CASSLSGGRSNQPQHF. The CDR3 coding sequence is TGTGCCAGCAGTTTGTCGGGAGGGCGGAGCAATCAGCCCCAGCATTTT.

The CDR3 nucleotides are TGTGCCAGCAGCCAATGGGGGGCTCCCACCGACACCGGGGAGCTGTTTTTT. Its protein is CASSQWGAPTDTGELFF. This sequence joins TRBV11-1 and TRBJ2-2; D may correspond to TRBD1 or TRBD2 (6 bases each). The germline V gene has CDR1 SGHAT and CDR2 FQDESV (reference sequence). The CDR3 consists of 17 residues. The V gene lost 5 bases and the J gene lost 3 bases, with 19 bases spanning the gap.

The chain carries TRBV11-2 and TRBJ2-3; D is ambiguous. Trimming cost V 4 bases and J 6 bases, with 14 bases left between them. Germline V gene data show CDR1 as SGHAT and CDR2 as FQNNGV. This CDR3 has 14 residues. This CDR3 reads CASSSSPFWDTQYF. The CDR3, as DNA: TGTGCCAGCAGCTCCTCCCCGTTCTGGGATACGCAGTATTTT.

The chain combines TRBV19 with TRBJ1-1; D remains ambiguous. The germline V gene encodes CDR1 LNHDA and CDR2 SQIVND (reference sequence). V gave up 9 bases and J gave up 1 base, with 15 bases separating them. The CDR3 sequence is 14 residues long. CDR3 loop: CASRPPSANTEAFF. CDR3 sequence (DNA): TGTGCCAGCCGCCCCCCGTCGGCGAACACTGAAGCTTTCTTT.

The gene calls are TRBV18 and TRBJ1-4, with 7 bases that match TRBD1. V shed 4 bases, J shed 4 bases, and the junction held 6 bases outside the gene matches. CDR1 KGHSH and CDR2 LQKENI come from the germline V gene. This CDR3 contains 15 residues. DNA of the CDR3: TGTGCCAGCTCACGGGTCCGGGACAGTAATGAAAAACTGTTTTTT. Its translation: CASSRVRDSNEKLFF.

The chain carries TRBV10-3 and TRBJ1-2; D remains ambiguous. This CDR3 comprises 14 residues. Looked up from germline, CDR1 is ENHRY and CDR2 is SYGVKD. The V gene lost 3 bases and the J gene lost 6 bases, with 14 bases spanning the gap. For the CDR3, the DNA is TGTGCCATCAGTGAATCCCCTGAGGACGATGGCTACACCTTC. It codes for CAISESPEDDGYTF.

The genes are TRBV5-4 and TRBJ1-1; 10 bases fit TRBD1. This CDR3 has 15 residues. The junction had 7 bases not matched to a gene; V was cut back by 4 bases and J by 4 bases. CDR1 is SGHNT and CDR2 is YYREEE in the germline V gene (reference sequence). This chain's CDR3 is CASSQGQGVGTEAFF. CDR3 nucleotides: TGTGCCAGCAGCCAAGGACAGGGGGTCGGCACTGAAGCTTTCTTT.